The clone carrying this TCR beta chain appeared a few times. Its antigen remains unidentified. The CDR3 totals 16 residues. J lost 5 bases, V lost 2 bases, and 4 bases had no gene match. Germline V CDR1 and CDR2: ENHRY, SYGVKD. Uncontrolled infection, other autoimmune disease, pregnancy and lactation each barred patients from inclusion. Used for diagnoses were clinical symptoms, serum thyroxine and TRAb, thyroid ultrasound and orbital computed tomography. The data belong to a study of T cells in Graves' hyperthyroidism and ophthalmopathy. Amplification of TCR beta CDR3 regions was performed using RNA transcripts as template. With the HTBI primer set, the TCR CDR3 went through a first round of RT-PCR. Each CDR3 protein gets one entry after TCRdb re-called the multiplex PCR reads with MiXCR. The table has around 430,000 distinct CDR3 sequences, 14% to 15% seen once. Study-wide results and caveats: The model forecast ophthalmopathy, anticipating it by a median approximately 6.1 months before onset.

This receptor was taken from a young woman with Graves' hyperthyroidism. The chain is built from TRBV10-3 and TRBJ2-3; 13 nucleotides agree with TRBD2. Material: blood. CDR3 coding DNA: TGTGCCATCAGTGAGGGACTAGCGGGAGTCAGAGATACGCAGTATTTT. This sequence encodes CAISEGLAGVRDTQYF.